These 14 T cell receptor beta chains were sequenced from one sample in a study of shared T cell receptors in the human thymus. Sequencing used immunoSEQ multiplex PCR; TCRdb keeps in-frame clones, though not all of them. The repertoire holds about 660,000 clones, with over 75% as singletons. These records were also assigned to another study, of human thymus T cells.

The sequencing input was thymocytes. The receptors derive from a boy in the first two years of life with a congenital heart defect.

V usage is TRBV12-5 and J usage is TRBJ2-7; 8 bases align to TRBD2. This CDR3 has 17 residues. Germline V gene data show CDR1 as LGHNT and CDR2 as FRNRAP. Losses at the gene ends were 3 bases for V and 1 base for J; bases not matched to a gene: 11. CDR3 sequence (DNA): TGTGCTAGTGGTTTACCAATAAGCGGGAGAGAGTCCTACGAGCAGTACTTC. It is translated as CASGLPISGRESYEQYF.

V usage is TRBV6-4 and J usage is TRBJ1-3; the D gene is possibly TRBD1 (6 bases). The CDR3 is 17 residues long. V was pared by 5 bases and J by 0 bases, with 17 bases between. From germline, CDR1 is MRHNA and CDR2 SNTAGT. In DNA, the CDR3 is TGTGCCAGCAGTCTCAACAGGGTCCTTATCTCTGGAAACACCATATATTTT. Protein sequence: CASSLNRVLISGNTIYF.

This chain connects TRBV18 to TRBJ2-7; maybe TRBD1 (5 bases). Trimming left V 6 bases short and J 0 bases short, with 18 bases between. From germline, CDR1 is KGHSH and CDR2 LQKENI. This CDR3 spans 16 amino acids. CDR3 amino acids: CASSHTARVGSYEQYF. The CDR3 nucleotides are TGTGCCAGCTCTCACACGGCCAGGGTGGGCTCCTACGAGCAGTACTTC.

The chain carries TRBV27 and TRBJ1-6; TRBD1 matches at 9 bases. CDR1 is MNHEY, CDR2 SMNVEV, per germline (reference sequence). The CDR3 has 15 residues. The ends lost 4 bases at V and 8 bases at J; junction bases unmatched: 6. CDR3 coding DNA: TGTGCCAGCAGTTCTCGGGACAGGGCTGATTCACCCCTCCACTTT. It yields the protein CASSSRDRADSPLHF.

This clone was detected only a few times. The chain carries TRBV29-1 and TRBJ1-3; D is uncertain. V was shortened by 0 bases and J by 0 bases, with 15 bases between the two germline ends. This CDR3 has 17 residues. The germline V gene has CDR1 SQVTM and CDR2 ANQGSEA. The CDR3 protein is CSVEDLVDSLSGNTIYF. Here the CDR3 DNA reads TGCAGCGTTGAAGATCTTGTGGACTCACTCTCTGGAAACACCATATATTTT.

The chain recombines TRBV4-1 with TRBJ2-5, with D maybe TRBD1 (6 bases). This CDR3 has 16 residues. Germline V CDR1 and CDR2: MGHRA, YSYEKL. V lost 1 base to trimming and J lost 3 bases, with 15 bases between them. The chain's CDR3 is CASSQGYRVLEETQYF. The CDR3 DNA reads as TGCGCCAGCAGCCAAGGATACAGGGTTCTCGAAGAGACCCAGTACTTC.

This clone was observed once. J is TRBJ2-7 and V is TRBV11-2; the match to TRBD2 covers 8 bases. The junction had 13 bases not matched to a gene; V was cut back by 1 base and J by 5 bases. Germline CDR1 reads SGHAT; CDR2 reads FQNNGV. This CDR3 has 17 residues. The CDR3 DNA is TGTGCCAGCAGCTTAGTTGGTGTGCGGGAGGTCGTCGACGAGCAGTACTTC. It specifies CASSLVGVREVVDEQYF.

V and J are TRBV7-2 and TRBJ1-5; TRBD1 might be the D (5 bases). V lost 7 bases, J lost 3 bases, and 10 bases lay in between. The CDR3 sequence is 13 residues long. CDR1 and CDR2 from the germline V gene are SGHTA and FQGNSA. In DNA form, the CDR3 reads TGTGCCAGCACGACAGAGACCAATCAGCCCCAGCATTTT. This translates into CASTTETNQPQHF.

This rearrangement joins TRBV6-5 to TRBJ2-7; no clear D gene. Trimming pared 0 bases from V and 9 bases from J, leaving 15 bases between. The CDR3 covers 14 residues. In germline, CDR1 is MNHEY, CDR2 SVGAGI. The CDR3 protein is CASSYSLAVRWQYF. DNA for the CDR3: TGTGCCAGCAGTTACTCGCTTGCGGTAAGATGGCAGTACTTC.

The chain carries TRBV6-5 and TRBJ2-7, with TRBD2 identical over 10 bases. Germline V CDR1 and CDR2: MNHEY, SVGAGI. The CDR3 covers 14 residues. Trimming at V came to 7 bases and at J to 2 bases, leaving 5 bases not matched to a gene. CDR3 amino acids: CASTRTSGAYEQYF. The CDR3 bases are TGTGCCAGCACCCGGACTAGCGGAGCCTACGAGCAGTACTTC.

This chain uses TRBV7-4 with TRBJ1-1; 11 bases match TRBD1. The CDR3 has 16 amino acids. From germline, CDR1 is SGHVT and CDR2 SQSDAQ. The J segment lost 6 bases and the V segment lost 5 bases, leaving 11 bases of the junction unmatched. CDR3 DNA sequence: TGTGCCAGCAGCCTCCACGGACAGGGGGCTGGCTCTGAAGCTTTCTTT. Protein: CASSLHGQGAGSEAFF.

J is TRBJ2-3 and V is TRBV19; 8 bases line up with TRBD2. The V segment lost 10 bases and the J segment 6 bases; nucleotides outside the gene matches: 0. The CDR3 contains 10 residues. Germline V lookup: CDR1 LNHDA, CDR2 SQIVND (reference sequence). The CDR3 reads CATSGDTQYF. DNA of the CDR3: TGTGCCACTAGCGGGGATACGCAGTATTTT. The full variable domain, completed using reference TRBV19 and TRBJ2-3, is DGGITQSPKYLFRKEGQNVTLSCEQNLNHDAMYWYRQDPGQGLRLIYYSQIVNDFQKGDIAEGYSVSREKKESFPLTVTSAQKNPTAFYLCATSGDTQYFGPGTRLTVL.

CDR3 sequence: CASSQVSGGVVDEQFF. CDR3 bases: TGCGCCAGCAGCCAAGTTAGCGGGGGGGTGGTCGATGAGCAGTTCTTC. The rearrangement links TRBV4-1 to TRBJ2-1; 11 nucleotides agree with TRBD2. There are 16 residues in the CDR3. Trimming cost V 1 base and J 8 bases; bases outside gene matches: 7. In germline, CDR1 is MGHRA, CDR2 YSYEKL.

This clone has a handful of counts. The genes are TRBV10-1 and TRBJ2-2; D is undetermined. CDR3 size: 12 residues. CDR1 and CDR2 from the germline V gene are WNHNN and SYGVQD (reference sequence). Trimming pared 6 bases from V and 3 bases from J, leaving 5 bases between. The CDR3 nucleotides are TGCGCCAGCAGGTCATACACCGGGGAGCTGTTTTTT. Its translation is CASRSYTGELFF.